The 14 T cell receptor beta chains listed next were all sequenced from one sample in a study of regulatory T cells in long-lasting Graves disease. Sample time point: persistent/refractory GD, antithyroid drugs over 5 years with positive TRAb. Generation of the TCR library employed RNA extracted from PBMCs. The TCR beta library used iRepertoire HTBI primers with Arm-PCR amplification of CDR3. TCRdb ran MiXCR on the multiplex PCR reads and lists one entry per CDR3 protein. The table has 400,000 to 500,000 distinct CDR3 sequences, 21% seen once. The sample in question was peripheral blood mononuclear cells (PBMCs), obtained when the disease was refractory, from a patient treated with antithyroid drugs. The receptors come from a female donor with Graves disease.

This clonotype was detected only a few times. The CDR3 bases are TGCAGTGCTAGGGGGGGACAGGAATATGGCTACACCTTC. This encodes CSARGGQEYGYTF. The chain combines TRBV20-1 with TRBJ1-2, with TRBD1 matching over 8 bases. The J segment lost 5 bases and the V segment lost 3 bases, leaving 5 bases of the junction unmatched. The CDR3 contains 13 residues. Germline CDR1 and CDR2: DFQATT and SNEGSKA (reference sequence).

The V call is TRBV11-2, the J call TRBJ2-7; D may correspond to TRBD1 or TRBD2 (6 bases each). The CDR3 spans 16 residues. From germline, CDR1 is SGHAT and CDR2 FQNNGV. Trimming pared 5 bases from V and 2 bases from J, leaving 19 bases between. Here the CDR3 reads CASSPSYGGNTYEQYF. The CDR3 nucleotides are TGTGCCAGCAGCCCCAGTTACGGGGGCAATACCTACGAGCAGTACTTC.

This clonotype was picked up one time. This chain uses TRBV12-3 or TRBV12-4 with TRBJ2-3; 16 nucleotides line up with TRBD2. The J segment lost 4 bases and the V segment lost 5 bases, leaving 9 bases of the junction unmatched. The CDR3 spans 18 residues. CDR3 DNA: TGTGCCAGCAGTACCTCCGGGACTAGCGGGAGGGTGGCAGATACGCAGTATTTT. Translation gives CASSTSGTSGRVADTQYF.

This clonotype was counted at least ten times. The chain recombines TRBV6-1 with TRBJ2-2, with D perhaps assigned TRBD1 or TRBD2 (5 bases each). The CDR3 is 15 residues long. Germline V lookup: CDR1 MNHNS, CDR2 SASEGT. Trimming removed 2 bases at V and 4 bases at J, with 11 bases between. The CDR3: CASSEPGTGTGELFF. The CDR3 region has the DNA TGTGCCAGCAGTGAACCCGGGACCGGCACCGGGGAGCTGTTTTTT.

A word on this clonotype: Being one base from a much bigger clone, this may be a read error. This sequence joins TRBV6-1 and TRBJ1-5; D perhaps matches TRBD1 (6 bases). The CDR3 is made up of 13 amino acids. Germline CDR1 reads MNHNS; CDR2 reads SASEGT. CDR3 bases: TGTGCCAGCAGACCCGGACAGAATCAGCCCCGGCATTTT. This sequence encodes CASRPGQNQPRHF.

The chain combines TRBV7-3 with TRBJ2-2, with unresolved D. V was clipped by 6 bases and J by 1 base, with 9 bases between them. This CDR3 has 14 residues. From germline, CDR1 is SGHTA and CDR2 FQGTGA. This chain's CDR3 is CASRPDVNTGELFF. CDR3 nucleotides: TGTGCCAGCAGGCCGGACGTGAACACCGGGGAGCTGTTTTTT.

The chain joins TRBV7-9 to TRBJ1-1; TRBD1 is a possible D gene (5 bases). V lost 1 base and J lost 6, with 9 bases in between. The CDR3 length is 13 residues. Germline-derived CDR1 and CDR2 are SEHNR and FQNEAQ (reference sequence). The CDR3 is CASSLEGPAEAFF. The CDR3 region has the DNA TGTGCCAGCAGCTTAGAGGGACCAGCTGAAGCTTTCTTT.

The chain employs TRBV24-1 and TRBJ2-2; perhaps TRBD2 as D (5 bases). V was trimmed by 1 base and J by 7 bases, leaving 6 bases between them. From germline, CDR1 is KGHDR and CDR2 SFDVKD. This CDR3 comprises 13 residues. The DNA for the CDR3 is TGTGCCACCAGTGATTTTGAGGGCGGGGAGCTGTTTTTT. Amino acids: CATSDFEGGELFF.

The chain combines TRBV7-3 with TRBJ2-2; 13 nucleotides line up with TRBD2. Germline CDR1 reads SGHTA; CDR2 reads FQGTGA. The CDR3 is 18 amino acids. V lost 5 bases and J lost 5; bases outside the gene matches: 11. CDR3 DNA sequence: TGTGCCAGCAGCCCTACTAGCGGGAGGGCCCTAGGGACCGGGGAGCTGTTTTTT. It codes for CASSPTSGRALGTGELFF.

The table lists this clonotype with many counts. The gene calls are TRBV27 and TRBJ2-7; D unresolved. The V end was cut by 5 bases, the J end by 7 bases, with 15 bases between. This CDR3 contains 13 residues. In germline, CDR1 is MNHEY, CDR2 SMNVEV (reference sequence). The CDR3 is CASSRALAGEQYF. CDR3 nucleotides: TGTGCCAGCAGTCGGGCCCTTGCAGGAGAGCAGTACTTC.

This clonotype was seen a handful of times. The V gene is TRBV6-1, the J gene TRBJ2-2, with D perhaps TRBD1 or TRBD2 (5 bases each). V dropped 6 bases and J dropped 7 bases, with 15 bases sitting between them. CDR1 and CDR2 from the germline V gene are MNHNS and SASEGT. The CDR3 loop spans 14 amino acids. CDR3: CASSWDGVYGELFF. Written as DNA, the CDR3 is TGTGCCAGCAGCTGGGACGGAGTATACGGGGAGCTGTTTTTT.

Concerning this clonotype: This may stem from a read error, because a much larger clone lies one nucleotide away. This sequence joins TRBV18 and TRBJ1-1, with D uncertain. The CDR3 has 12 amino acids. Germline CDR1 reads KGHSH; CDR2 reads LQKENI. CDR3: CASSPNFIEALF. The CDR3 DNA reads TGTGCCAGCTCACCAAATTTCATTGAAGCTCTCTTT.

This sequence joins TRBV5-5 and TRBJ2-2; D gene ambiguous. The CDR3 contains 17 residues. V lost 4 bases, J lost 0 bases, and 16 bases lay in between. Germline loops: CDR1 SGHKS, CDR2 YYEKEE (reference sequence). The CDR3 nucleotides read TGTGCCAGCAGCCCACCGACTCGAGCTTCGAACACCGGGGAGCTGTTTTTT. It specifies CASSPPTRASNTGELFF.

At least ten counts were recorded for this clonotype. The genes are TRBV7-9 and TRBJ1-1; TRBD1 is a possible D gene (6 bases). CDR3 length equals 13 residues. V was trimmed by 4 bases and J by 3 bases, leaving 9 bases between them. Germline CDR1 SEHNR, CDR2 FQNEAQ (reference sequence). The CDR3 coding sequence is TGTGCCAGCAGCTCCGGGGGCCACACTGAAGCTTTCTTT. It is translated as CASSSGGHTEAFF.